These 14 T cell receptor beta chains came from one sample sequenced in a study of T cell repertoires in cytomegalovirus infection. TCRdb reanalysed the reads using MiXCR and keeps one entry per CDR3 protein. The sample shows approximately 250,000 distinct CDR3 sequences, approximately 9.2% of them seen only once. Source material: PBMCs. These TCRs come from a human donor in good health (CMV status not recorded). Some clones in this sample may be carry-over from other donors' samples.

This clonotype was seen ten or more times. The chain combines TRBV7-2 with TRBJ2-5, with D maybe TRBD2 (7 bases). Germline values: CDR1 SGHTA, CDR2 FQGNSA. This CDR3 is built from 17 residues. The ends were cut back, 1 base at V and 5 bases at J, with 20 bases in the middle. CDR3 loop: CASSLGGMSGRGETQYF. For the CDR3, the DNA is TGTGCCAGCAGCTTAGGGGGAATGTCAGGGAGGGGGGAGACCCAGTACTTC.

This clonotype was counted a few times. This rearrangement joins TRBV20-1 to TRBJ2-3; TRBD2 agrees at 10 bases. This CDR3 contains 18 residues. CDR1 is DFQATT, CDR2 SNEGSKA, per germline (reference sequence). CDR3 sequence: CSAQALAGEGSSTDTQYF. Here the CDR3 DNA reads TGCAGCGCCCAGGCGCTAGCGGGAGAGGGGTCTAGCACAGATACGCAGTATTTT.

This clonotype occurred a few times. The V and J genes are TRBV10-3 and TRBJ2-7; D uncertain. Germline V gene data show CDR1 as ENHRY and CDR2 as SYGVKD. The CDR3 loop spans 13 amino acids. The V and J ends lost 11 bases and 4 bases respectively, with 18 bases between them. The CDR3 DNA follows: TGTGCCTCAGGCCCCCGACTCCTTTACGAGCAGTACTTC. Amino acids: CASGPRLLYEQYF.

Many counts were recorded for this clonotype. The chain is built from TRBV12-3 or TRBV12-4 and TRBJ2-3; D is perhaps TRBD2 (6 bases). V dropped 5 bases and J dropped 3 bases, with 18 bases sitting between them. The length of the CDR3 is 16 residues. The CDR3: CASSPTLPRGTDTQYF. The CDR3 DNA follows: TGTGCCAGCAGTCCGACCCTTCCCCGGGGGACAGATACGCAGTATTTT.

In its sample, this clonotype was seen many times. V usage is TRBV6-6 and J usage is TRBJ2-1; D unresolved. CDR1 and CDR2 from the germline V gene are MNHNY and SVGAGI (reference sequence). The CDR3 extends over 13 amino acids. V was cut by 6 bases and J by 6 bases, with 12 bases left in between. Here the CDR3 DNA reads TGTGCCAGCAGCAAGCAGATTTTCAATGAGCAGTTCTTC. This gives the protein CASSKQIFNEQFF.

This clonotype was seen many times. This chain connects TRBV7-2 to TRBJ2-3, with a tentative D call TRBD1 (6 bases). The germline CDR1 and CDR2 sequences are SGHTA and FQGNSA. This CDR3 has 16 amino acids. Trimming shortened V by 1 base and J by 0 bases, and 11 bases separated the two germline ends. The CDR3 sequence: CASSLDRGISTDTQYF. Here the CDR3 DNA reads TGTGCCAGCAGCTTAGATAGGGGGATAAGCACAGATACGCAGTATTTT.

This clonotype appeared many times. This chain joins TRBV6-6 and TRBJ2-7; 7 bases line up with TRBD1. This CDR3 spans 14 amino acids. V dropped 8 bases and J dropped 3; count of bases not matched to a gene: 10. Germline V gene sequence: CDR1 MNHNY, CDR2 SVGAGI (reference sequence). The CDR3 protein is CASSPGTDRYEQYF. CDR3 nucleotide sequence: TGTGCCAGCTCACCCGGGACAGATCGCTACGAGCAGTACTTC.

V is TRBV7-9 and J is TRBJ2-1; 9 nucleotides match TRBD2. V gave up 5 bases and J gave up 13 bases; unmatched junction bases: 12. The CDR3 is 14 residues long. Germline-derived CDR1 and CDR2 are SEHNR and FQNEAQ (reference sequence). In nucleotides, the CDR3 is TGTGCCAGCAGCCCGGGACTAGCATCGGGTGACCAGTTCTTC. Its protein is CASSPGLASGDQFF. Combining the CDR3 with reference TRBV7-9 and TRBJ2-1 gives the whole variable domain DTGVSQNPRHKITKRGQNVTFRCDPISEHNRLYWYRQTLGQGPEFLTYFQNEAQLEKSRLLSDRFSAERPKGSFSTLEIQRTEQGDSAMYLCASSPGLASGDQFFGPGTRLTVL.

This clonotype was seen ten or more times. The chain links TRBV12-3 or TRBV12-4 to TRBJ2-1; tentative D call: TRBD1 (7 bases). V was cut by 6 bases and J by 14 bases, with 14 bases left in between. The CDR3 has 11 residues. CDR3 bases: TGTGCCAGCAGCCAGGGGGGAGAAGAGTTCTTC. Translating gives CASSQGGEEFF.

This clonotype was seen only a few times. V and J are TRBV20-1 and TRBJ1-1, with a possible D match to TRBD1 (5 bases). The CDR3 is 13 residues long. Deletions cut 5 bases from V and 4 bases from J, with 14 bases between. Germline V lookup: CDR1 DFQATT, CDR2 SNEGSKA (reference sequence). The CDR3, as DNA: TGCAGTGCTTCTAAACAGGCTACCACTGAAGCTTTCTTT. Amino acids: CSASKQATTEAFF.

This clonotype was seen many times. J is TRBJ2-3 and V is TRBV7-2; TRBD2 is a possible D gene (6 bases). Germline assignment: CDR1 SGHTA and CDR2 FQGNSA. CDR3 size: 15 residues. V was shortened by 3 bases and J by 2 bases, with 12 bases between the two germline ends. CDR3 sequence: CASSFNGLITDTQYF. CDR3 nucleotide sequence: TGTGCCAGCAGCTTTAATGGACTAATCACAGATACGCAGTATTTT.

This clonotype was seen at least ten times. The CDR3 protein is CASSTRDRDSLAKNIQYF. The CDR3 region has the DNA TGTGCCAGTAGTACACGGGACAGGGATTCCCTAGCCAAAAACATTCAGTACTTC. The V call is TRBV19, the J call TRBJ2-4; 9 bases line up with TRBD1. V was clipped by 4 bases and J by 0 bases; unmatched bases: 10. Germline V gives CDR1 LNHDA, CDR2 SQIVND (reference sequence). There are 18 residues in the CDR3.

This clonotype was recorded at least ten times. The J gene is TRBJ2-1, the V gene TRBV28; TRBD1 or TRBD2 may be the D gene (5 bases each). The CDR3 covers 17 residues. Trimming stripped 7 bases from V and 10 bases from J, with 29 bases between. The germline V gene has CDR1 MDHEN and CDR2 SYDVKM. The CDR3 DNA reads TGTGCCAGCACAATCTGGTCGGGTCGGGGCCGGGTGGTAGAGCAGTTCTTC. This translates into CASTIWSGRGRVVEQFF.

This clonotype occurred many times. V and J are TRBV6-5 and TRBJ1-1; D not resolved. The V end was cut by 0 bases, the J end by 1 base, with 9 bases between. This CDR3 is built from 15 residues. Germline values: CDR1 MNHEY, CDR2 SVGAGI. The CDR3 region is CASSYSRASNTEAFF. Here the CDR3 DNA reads TGTGCCAGCAGTTACTCCCGGGCCTCGAACACTGAAGCTTTCTTT.